This TCR beta chain was found in a study of kidney transplant recipient with SARS-CoV-2 infection. TCRdb reanalysed the reads using MiXCR and keeps one entry per CDR3 protein. Of some 220,000 distinct CDR3 sequences in the sample, 29% were seen once. As for this clonotype: A far larger clone is off by one base, so a read error is likely.

This material consisted of a blood sample, taken at baseline and between days 110 and 120 from a kidney transplant recipient. This sequence originates from a male patient between 25 and 40 years old who had COVID-19 and was a kidney transplant recipient. The graft donor may be the source of some T cells.

CDR3 in DNA: TGCAGTGCTTCTCTGGGGCGAGACACCGAGCAGTGCTTC. Encoded protein: CSASLGRDTEQCF. The genes are TRBV20-1 and TRBJ2-5; maybe TRBD1 (5 bases). The CDR3 has 13 amino acids. CDR1 is DFQATT and CDR2 is SNEGSKA in the germline V gene (reference sequence).